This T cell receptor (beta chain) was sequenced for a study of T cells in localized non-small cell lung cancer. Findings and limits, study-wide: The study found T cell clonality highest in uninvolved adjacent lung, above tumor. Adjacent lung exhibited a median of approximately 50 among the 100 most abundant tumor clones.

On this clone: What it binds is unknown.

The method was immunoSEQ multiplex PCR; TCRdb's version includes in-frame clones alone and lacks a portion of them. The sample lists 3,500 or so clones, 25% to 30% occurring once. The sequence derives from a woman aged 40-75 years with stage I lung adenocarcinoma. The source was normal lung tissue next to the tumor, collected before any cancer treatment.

CDR3 loop: CASSLWIAASSGANVLTF. Here the CDR3 DNA reads TGTGCCAGCTCGCTCTGGATAGCTGCAAGCTCTGGGGCCAACGTCCTGACTTTC. The chain uses TRBV18 and TRBJ2-6; D gene uncertain. The germline V and J ends were trimmed by 6 bases and 0 bases, with 18 bases remaining between them. The CDR3 consists of 18 residues. The germline CDR1 and CDR2 sequences are KGHSH and LQKENI.